These T cell receptor beta chains were read from a single sample in a study of technical replicates of blood from a handful of donors. TCRdb's table, derived via immunoSEQ multiplex PCR, lists solely in-frame clones and lacks some. The table lists more than 90,000 clones, 90% to 95% of them singletons. The specimen was T cells isolated from PBMCs. These receptors were collected from a human donor in good health. The CDR3 runs from the conserved cysteine through the conserved F or W. The D gene is left open where the match is weak. Expanded clones get a size class; other rows say once, few or many, or leave the size out.

CDR3aa: CAWSVLHRHGVTF; CDR3nt: TGTGCCTGGAGTGTACTCCATCGGCACGGGGTCACCTTC; v_gene: TRBV30; j_gene: TRBJ1-2; d_gene: NA; abundance: NA; len: 13
CDR3aa: CASSLKWGGTEAFF; CDR3nt: TGTGCCAGCAGTTTAAAGTGGGGAGGCACTGAAGCTTTCTTT; v_gene: TRBV27; j_gene: TRBJ1-1; d_gene: NA; abundance: NA; len: 14
CDR3aa: CASSQDSEQGYYEQYF; CDR3nt: TGCGCCAGCAGCCAAGATTCCGAACAGGGGTATTACGAGCAGTACTTC; v_gene: TRBV4-3; j_gene: TRBJ2-7; d_gene: TRBD1; abundance: NA; len: 16
CDR3aa: CSVEWEQGGLGFF; CDR3nt: TGCAGCGTTGAATGGGAGCAGGGGGGTCTCGGCTTTTTC; v_gene: TRBV29-1; j_gene: TRBJ1-2; d_gene: TRBD1; abundance: NA; len: 13
CDR3aa: CASSLLGQGYEQYF; CDR3nt: TGTGCCAGCAGTCTCTTGGGACAGGGCTACGAGCAGTACTTC; v_gene: TRBV27; j_gene: TRBJ2-7; d_gene: TRBD1; abundance: NA; len: 14
CDR3aa: CASSRTPGSTDTQYF; CDR3nt: TGCGCCAGCAGCCGGACCCCGGGAAGCACAGATACGCAGTATTTT; v_gene: TRBV4-3; j_gene: TRBJ2-3; d_gene: NA; abundance: once; len: 15
CDR3aa: CASNAFWDTRDGYTF; CDR3nt: TGTGCCAGTAATGCATTTTGGGACACAAGGGATGGCTACACCTTC; v_gene: TRBV19; j_gene: TRBJ1-2; d_gene: NA; abundance: NA; len: 15
CDR3aa: CASSIDPGSYEQYF; CDR3nt: TGTGCCAGTAGTATAGATCCAGGTAGCTACGAGCAGTACTTC; v_gene: TRBV19; j_gene: TRBJ2-7; d_gene: NA; abundance: NA; len: 14
CDR3aa: CASSMRGQTLTEQFF; CDR3nt: TGTGCCAGTAGTATGCGGGGTCAGACTTTAACTGAGCAGTTCTTC; v_gene: TRBV19; j_gene: TRBJ2-1; d_gene: NA; abundance: NA; len: 15
CDR3aa: CASSLPTGHGTEAFF; CDR3nt: TGTGCCAGCAGCTTACCGACAGGGCATGGCACTGAAGCTTTCTTT; v_gene: TRBV7-2; j_gene: TRBJ1-1; d_gene: TRBD1; abundance: NA; len: 15
CDR3aa: CASSSPGHNEKLFF; CDR3nt: TGTGCCAGCAGTTCCCCAGGGCATAATGAAAAACTGTTTTTT; v_gene: TRBV28; j_gene: TRBJ1-4; d_gene: NA; abundance: once; len: 14
CDR3aa: CASSPWSGVATNEKLFF; CDR3nt: TGTGCCAGCAGTCCCTGGTCCGGGGTTGCAACTAATGAAAAACTGTTTTTT; v_gene: TRBV27; j_gene: TRBJ1-4; d_gene: NA; abundance: NA; len: 17
CDR3aa: CASSPSMSGSSYNEQFF; CDR3nt: TGTGCCAGCTCACCCAGCATGAGCGGGAGCTCCTACAATGAGCAGTTCTTC; v_gene: TRBV18; j_gene: TRBJ2-1; d_gene: TRBD2; abundance: once; len: 17
CDR3aa: CASKLEASGLSPYNEQFF; CDR3nt: TGTGCCAGCAAGCTTGAGGCTAGCGGGTTGTCCCCCTACAATGAGCAGTTCTTC; v_gene: TRBV5-8; j_gene: TRBJ2-1; d_gene: TRBD2; abundance: once; len: 18
CDR3aa: CARSPYPSTDTQYF; CDR3nt: TGTGCCAGAAGCCCGTATCCTAGCACAGATACGCAGTATTTT; v_gene: TRBV5-3; j_gene: TRBJ2-3; d_gene: NA; abundance: NA; len: 14
CDR3aa: CASSFPGTGREGYEQYF; CDR3nt: TGTGCCAGCAGTTTCCCCGGGACAGGGAGAGAGGGCTACGAGCAGTACTTC; v_gene: TRBV28; j_gene: TRBJ2-7; d_gene: TRBD1; abundance: NA; len: 17
CDR3aa: CASSQTSGSYNEQFF; CDR3nt: TGTGCCAGTAGCCAGACTAGCGGGAGTTACAATGAGCAGTTCTTC; v_gene: TRBV19; j_gene: TRBJ2-1; d_gene: TRBD2; abundance: NA; len: 15
CDR3aa: CATQGQGNGYTF; CDR3nt: TGTGCCACCCAGGGACAGGGTAATGGCTACACCTTC; v_gene: TRBV28; j_gene: TRBJ1-2; d_gene: TRBD1; abundance: NA; len: 12
CDR3aa: CASSPAGRAQPQHF; CDR3nt: TGTGCCAGCAGCCCCGCGGGGAGAGCTCAGCCCCAGCATTTT; v_gene: TRBV2; j_gene: TRBJ1-5; d_gene: NA; abundance: NA; len: 14
CDR3aa: CAWSNGGGYTF; CDR3nt: TGTGCCTGGAGTAATGGGGGCGGCTACACCTTC; v_gene: TRBV30; j_gene: TRBJ1-2; d_gene: NA; abundance: once; len: 11
CDR3aa: CASSQDRGRLETQYF; CDR3nt: TGTGCCAGCAGTCAGGACAGGGGGCGGCTAGAGACCCAGTACTTC; v_gene: TRBV7-9; j_gene: TRBJ2-5; d_gene: TRBD1; abundance: NA; len: 15
CDR3aa: CASSPRQGYGYTF; CDR3nt: TGTGCCAGCAGCCCCCGACAGGGCTATGGCTACACCTTC; v_gene: TRBV7-8; j_gene: TRBJ1-2; d_gene: TRBD1; abundance: NA; len: 13
CDR3aa: CASSMIGTHTEAFF; CDR3nt: TGCGCCAGCAGCATGATCGGGACACACACTGAAGCTTTCTTT; v_gene: TRBV5-1; j_gene: TRBJ1-1; d_gene: NA; abundance: NA; len: 14
CDR3aa: CASSWDRGTDEQYF; CDR3nt: TGTGCCAGCAGTTGGGACAGGGGGACAGACGAGCAGTACTTC; v_gene: TRBV27; j_gene: TRBJ2-7; d_gene: TRBD1; abundance: NA; len: 14
CDR3aa: CASSAGLAGDEQYF; CDR3nt: TGTGCCAGCAGCGCGGGACTAGCGGGGGACGAGCAGTACTTC; v_gene: TRBV5-4; j_gene: TRBJ2-7; d_gene: TRBD2; abundance: NA; len: 14
CDR3aa: CASSETRDTQYF; CDR3nt: TGCGCCAGCAGCGAGACTAGAGATACGCAGTATTTT; v_gene: TRBV5-1; j_gene: TRBJ2-3; d_gene: NA; abundance: NA; len: 12
CDR3aa: CASSLSGQGPAGGETQYF; CDR3nt: TGTGCCAGCAGTTTATCTGGACAGGGGCCCGCAGGGGGAGAGACCCAGTACTTC; v_gene: TRBV27; j_gene: TRBJ2-5; d_gene: TRBD1; abundance: once; len: 18
CDR3aa: CASSPPIRVDYGYTF; CDR3nt: TGTGCCAGCTCACCACCGATCCGGGTCGACTATGGCTACACCTTC; v_gene: TRBV18; j_gene: TRBJ1-2; d_gene: NA; abundance: NA; len: 15
CDR3aa: CASSSLMIGQGTAFF; CDR3nt: TGTGCCAGCAGTTCCCTTATGATAGGGCAGGGGACGGCTTTCTTT; v_gene: TRBV6-5; j_gene: TRBJ1-1; d_gene: NA; abundance: NA; len: 15
CDR3aa: CASSYGTYEQYF; CDR3nt: TGTGCCAGCAGTTACGGGACTTACGAGCAGTACTTC; v_gene: TRBV6-5; j_gene: TRBJ2-7; d_gene: NA; abundance: NA; len: 12
CDR3aa: CAWREGTEHTEAFF; CDR3nt: TGTGCCTGGAGGGAAGGGACAGAGCACACTGAAGCTTTCTTT; v_gene: TRBV30; j_gene: TRBJ1-1; d_gene: TRBD1; abundance: NA; len: 14
CDR3aa: CASSSRLGRGNTGELFF; CDR3nt: TGTGCCAGCAGCTCCCGCCTGGGCAGGGGGAACACCGGGGAGCTGTTTTTT; v_gene: TRBV9; j_gene: TRBJ2-2; d_gene: NA; abundance: NA; len: 17
CDR3aa: CASSVVQGAVEQFF; CDR3nt: TGTGCCAGCAGCGTAGTACAGGGGGCAGTTGAGCAGTTCTTC; v_gene: TRBV9; j_gene: TRBJ2-1; d_gene: TRBD1; abundance: NA; len: 14
CDR3aa: CASSFLGQELNSNQPQHF; CDR3nt: TGTGCCAGCAGTTTTTTGGGGCAGGAGTTAAATAGCAATCAGCCCCAGCATTTT; v_gene: TRBV28; j_gene: TRBJ1-5; d_gene: NA; abundance: NA; len: 18
CDR3aa: CASSEDLQGGETQYF; CDR3nt: TGTGCCAGCAGTGAAGATTTACAGGGGGGAGAGACCCAGTACTTC; v_gene: TRBV2; j_gene: TRBJ2-5; d_gene: TRBD1; abundance: NA; len: 15
CDR3aa: CASSLDLTGRTEAFF; CDR3nt: TGTGCCAGCAGTTTGGATTTGACAGGTCGGACTGAAGCTTTCTTT; v_gene: TRBV28; j_gene: TRBJ1-1; d_gene: NA; abundance: NA; len: 15
CDR3aa: CSVAGVEGQPQHF; CDR3nt: TGCAGCGTTGCGGGAGTGGAGGGTCAGCCCCAGCATTTT; v_gene: TRBV29-1; j_gene: TRBJ1-5; d_gene: NA; abundance: once; len: 13
CDR3aa: CASDPTGNYGYTF; CDR3nt: TGTGCCAGCGACCCTACAGGGAACTATGGCTACACCTTC; v_gene: TRBV7-2; j_gene: TRBJ1-2; d_gene: NA; abundance: NA; len: 13
CDR3aa: CASSSSSGSRDTQYF; CDR3nt: TGCGCCAGCAGCTCCTCTAGCGGGAGCAGAGATACGCAGTATTTT; v_gene: TRBV5-1; j_gene: TRBJ2-3; d_gene: TRBD2; abundance: NA; len: 15
CDR3aa: CARGEVDEQFF; CDR3nt: TGTGCCAGGGGGGAGGTGGACGAGCAGTTCTTC; v_gene: TRBV7-9; j_gene: TRBJ2-1; d_gene: NA; abundance: NA; len: 11
CDR3aa: CASSEIGQGFEYF; CDR3nt: TGTGCCAGCAGTGAAATAGGGCAGGGGTTCGAGTACTTC; v_gene: TRBV25-1; j_gene: TRBJ2-7; d_gene: NA; abundance: once; len: 13
CDR3aa: CASSQDTSYNEQFF; CDR3nt: TGCGCCAGCAGCCAAGATACTAGCTACAATGAGCAGTTCTTC; v_gene: TRBV4-1; j_gene: TRBJ2-1; d_gene: NA; abundance: NA; len: 14
CDR3aa: CASSPGGLSYNEQFF; CDR3nt: TGCGCCAGCTCCCCTGGCGGCCTCTCCTACAATGAGCAGTTCTTC; v_gene: TRBV5-1; j_gene: TRBJ2-1; d_gene: NA; abundance: NA; len: 15
CDR3aa: CSVVTPNSYEQYF; CDR3nt: TGCAGCGTTGTGACACCAAATTCCTACGAGCAGTACTTC; v_gene: TRBV29-1; j_gene: TRBJ2-7; d_gene: NA; abundance: NA; len: 13
CDR3aa: CAGAQGGRNSYEQYF; CDR3nt: TGTGCCGGGGCCCAAGGGGGCCGAAACTCCTACGAGCAGTACTTC; v_gene: TRBV28; j_gene: TRBJ2-7; d_gene: TRBD1; abundance: NA; len: 15
CDR3aa: CASSLVRGYEQYF; CDR3nt: TGTGCCAGCAGCTTAGTCAGGGGTTACGAGCAGTACTTC; v_gene: TRBV7-3; j_gene: TRBJ2-7; d_gene: NA; abundance: NA; len: 13
CDR3aa: CASSEPEWAYNEQFF; CDR3nt: TGTGCCAGCAGCGAGCCAGAGTGGGCGTACAATGAGCAGTTCTTC; v_gene: TRBV5-6; j_gene: TRBJ2-1; d_gene: NA; abundance: NA; len: 15
CDR3aa: CASSGTGWVVEAFF; CDR3nt: TGTGCCAGCAGTGGGACAGGGTGGGTCGTTGAAGCTTTCTTT; v_gene: TRBV2; j_gene: TRBJ1-1; d_gene: TRBD1; abundance: NA; len: 14
CDR3aa: CASGDRGSYEQYF; CDR3nt: TGTGCCAGCGGGGACAGGGGTTCCTACGAGCAGTACTTC; v_gene: TRBV6-5; j_gene: TRBJ2-7; d_gene: TRBD1; abundance: NA; len: 13
CDR3aa: CASSLRGQIPYEQYF; CDR3nt: TGTGCCAGCAGCTTAAGGGGGCAAATCCCCTACGAGCAGTACTTC; v_gene: TRBV7-9; j_gene: TRBJ2-7; d_gene: TRBD1; abundance: NA; len: 15
CDR3aa: CASSPQSGHRVMAFF; CDR3nt: TGTGCCAGCTCACCACAATCGGGCCACAGGGTTATGGCTTTCTTT; v_gene: TRBV18; j_gene: TRBJ1-1; d_gene: NA; abundance: NA; len: 15
CDR3aa: CASTPGTGVYGYTF; CDR3nt: TGTGCCAGCACCCCAGGGACAGGAGTCTATGGCTACACCTTC; v_gene: TRBV9; j_gene: TRBJ1-2; d_gene: TRBD1; abundance: NA; len: 14
CDR3aa: CASSSGGTEAFF; CDR3nt: TGTGCCAGCTCGTCAGGGGGGACTGAAGCTTTCTTT; v_gene: TRBV6-4; j_gene: TRBJ1-1; d_gene: TRBD1; abundance: NA; len: 12
CDR3aa: CASSLTENYEQYF; CDR3nt: TGTGCCAGCAGCTTGACGGAGAACTACGAGCAGTACTTC; v_gene: TRBV7-9; j_gene: TRBJ2-7; d_gene: NA; abundance: NA; len: 13